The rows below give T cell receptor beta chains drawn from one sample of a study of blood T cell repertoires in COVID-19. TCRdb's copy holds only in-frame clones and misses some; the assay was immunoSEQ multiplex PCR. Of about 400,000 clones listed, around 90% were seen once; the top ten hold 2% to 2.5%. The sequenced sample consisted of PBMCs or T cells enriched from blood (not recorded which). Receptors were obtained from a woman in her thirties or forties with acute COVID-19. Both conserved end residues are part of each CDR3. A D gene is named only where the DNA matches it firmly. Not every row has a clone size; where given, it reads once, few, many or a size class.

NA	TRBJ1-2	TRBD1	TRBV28	TGTGCCAGCAGTTTAGACCCCCCGGGACAGGGTGACTATGGCTACACCTTC	CASSLDPPGQGDYGYTF
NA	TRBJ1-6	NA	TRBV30	TGTGCCTGGAGGGGGGGGGCAAGCTCCTATAATTCACCCCTCCACTTT	CAWRGGASSYNSPLHF
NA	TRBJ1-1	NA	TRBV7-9	TGTGCCAGCAGCTATGGACAGCCAGGGGCCCTCACTGAAGCTTTCTTT	CASSYGQPGALTEAFF
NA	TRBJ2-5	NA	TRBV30	TGTGCCTGGAGTGTTCTGGAGACCCAGTACTTC	CAWSVLETQYF
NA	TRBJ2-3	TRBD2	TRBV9	TGTGCCAGCAGTTTCGGGACTAGCGGCGATACGCAGTATTTT	CASSFGTSGDTQYF
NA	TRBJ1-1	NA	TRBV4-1	TGCGCCAGCAGCCGCGACTGGAACACTGAAGCTTTCTTT	CASSRDWNTEAFF
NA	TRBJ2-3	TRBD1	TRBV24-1	TGTGCCACCAGTGATTTTGGGACAGGGAGAGATACGCAGTATTTT	CATSDFGTGRDTQYF
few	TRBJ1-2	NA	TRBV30	TGTGCCTGGAGCGTCAACAGGGTTTTGGGTGGCTACACCTTC	CAWSVNRVLGGYTF
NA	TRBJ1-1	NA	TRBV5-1	TGCGCCAGCAGCATAGGACAGCTCGGCAACACTGAAGCTTTCTTT	CASSIGQLGNTEAFF
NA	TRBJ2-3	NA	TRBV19	TGTGCCACCCAGGGGACCGGGAGGTTGGAGCAGTATTTT	CATQGTGRLEQYF
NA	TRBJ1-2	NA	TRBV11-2	TGTGCCAGCAGCTTATATCGAGACTATGGCTACACCTTC	CASSLYRDYGYTF
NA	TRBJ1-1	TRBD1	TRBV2	TGTGCCAGCACCCAGACAGGGGGGGGAACTGAAGCTTTCTTT	CASTQTGGGTEAFF
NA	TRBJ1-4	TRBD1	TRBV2	TGTGCCAGCAGGGAACGACAGGGTGGTGAAAAACTGTTTTTT	CASRERQGGEKLFF
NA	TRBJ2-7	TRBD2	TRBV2	TGTGCCAGCTTGGCGGCGGGGGGTCTCTACGAGCAGTACTTC	CASLAAGGLYEQYF
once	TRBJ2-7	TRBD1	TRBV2	TGTGCCAGCAGAAGGGGGCGCGACGAGCAGTACTTC	CASRRGRDEQYF
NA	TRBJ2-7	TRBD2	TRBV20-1	TGCAGTGCTAGTTCGGGACTAGCGGGGGGAAACTACGAGCAGTACTTC	CSASSGLAGGNYEQYF
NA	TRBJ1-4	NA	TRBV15	TGTGCCACCAGCAGTTACAGTACTAATGAAAAACTGTTTTTT	CATSSYSTNEKLFF
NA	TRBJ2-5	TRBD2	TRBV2	TGTGCCAGCAGCGGAACTGGCGGGGGGCGTCGTCTTGAGACCCAGTACTTC	CASSGTGGGRRLETQYF
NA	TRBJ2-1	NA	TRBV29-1	TGCAGCGTTGAAGGGGCCTCGGCGGGACAGTTCTTC	CSVEGASAGQFF
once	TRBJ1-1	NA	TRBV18	TGTGCCAGCTCACCACGTCCTCCCCCCGCTGAGGCTTTCTTT	CASSPRPPPAEAFF
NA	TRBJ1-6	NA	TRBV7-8	TGTGCCAGCAGCAACGGGATTTATAATTCACCCCTCCACTTT	CASSNGIYNSPLHF
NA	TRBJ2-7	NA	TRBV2	TGTGCCTCACAAGGGGCGGGGTACGAGCAGTACTTC	CASQGAGYEQYF
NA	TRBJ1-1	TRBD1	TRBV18	TGTGCCAGCCTCCGGGACAGCTCTGAAGCTTTCTTT	CASLRDSSEAFF